Listed below are T cell receptor beta chains from one sample, sequenced in a study of blood T cells in healthy people across ages. TCRdb re-derived calls from the 5' RACE reads in MiXCR, one entry per CDR3 protein. The table includes nearly 800,000 distinct CDR3 sequences, more than 55% detected once. The sample taken for sequencing was blood. The receptors stem from a man aged 35-49 years in good health. Both conserved end residues are part of each CDR3.

TRBJ2-1	TRBV25-1	CASSDGSLRNEQFF
TRBJ2-3	TRBV4-1	CASSQPGQGNVDTQYF
TRBJ2-5	TRBV5-1	CASSLALAGIPTQETQYF
TRBJ2-5	TRBV7-2	CASSSQTGETQYF
TRBJ2-3	TRBV15	CATSREADPTDTQYF
TRBJ2-3	TRBV28	CASGTTGFPNTQYF
TRBJ2-7	TRBV4-2	CASSQSGPSEQYF
TRBJ2-5	TRBV20-1	CSAMVSVGETQYF
TRBJ2-7	TRBV27	CASSSWTARSYEQYF
TRBJ1-2	TRBV7-9	CASSLGTRDRGRGYGYTF
TRBJ2-5	TRBV3-1	CASSQSVAGTLYF
TRBJ2-5	TRBV3-1	CASSQEKMLSVETQYF
TRBJ2-2	TRBV6-6	CASSPLAGVAGELFF
TRBJ2-4	TRBV11-1	CASSLPGTLSEQYF
TRBJ2-1	TRBV5-1	CASSLDAAGGPAEQFF
TRBJ1-4	TRBV25-1	CASTRGNEKLFF
TRBJ2-4	TRBV7-2	CASSWRGEQYF
TRBJ2-1	TRBV11-2	CASSALSEQFF
TRBJ2-1	TRBV24-1	CATSDLLQGLGALFF
TRBJ2-5	TRBV20-1	CSAANTGMQETQYF
TRBJ2-3	TRBV6-1	CASSSTGLAGSKSTDTQYF
-	TRBV28	CASSLLGLAGAYEQYF
TRBJ1-5	TRBV6-2/TRBV6-3	CASRDERDQPQHF
TRBJ2-3	TRBV28	CASSSPGQGGTDTQYF
TRBJ1-1	TRBV7-9	CASSLSVQNTGAFF
TRBJ1-2	TRBV29-1	CSAQGTDYGYTF
TRBJ1-5	TRBV6-1	CASSESLGDPQPQHF
TRBJ1-6	TRBV15	CATSRDTGANRPLHF
TRBJ1-1	TRBV12-3/TRBV12-4	CASRTTVRRTEAFF
TRBJ1-5	TRBV7-2	CASTSARGGNSNQPQHF
TRBJ2-6	TRBV20-1	CSATDRGVTGANVLTF
TRBJ2-7	TRBV7-9	CASSLIQGVDEQYF
TRBJ2-7	TRBV12-3/TRBV12-4	CASSSTDGEQYF
TRBJ2-7	TRBV20-1	CSARDTLAGSSYEQYF
TRBJ2-1	TRBV5-1	CASSLGTSGGRYNEQFF
TRBJ1-5	TRBV27	CASRVGNQPQHF
TRBJ2-1	TRBV2	CASPLTRTPYNEQFF
TRBJ2-5	TRBV7-2	CASRNTGGQETQYF
TRBJ1-4	TRBV20-1	CSARDIGLEKLFF
TRBJ2-7	TRBV12-3/TRBV12-4	CASSSGRRGGSYEQYF
TRBJ2-1	TRBV27	CASSLGTSGRNEQFF
TRBJ2-6	TRBV4-3	CASSQGTANSGANVLTF
TRBJ2-3	TRBV14	CASSQETADTQYF
TRBJ1-5	TRBV2	CASSGPQGAINQPQHF
-	TRBV29-1	CSVTGQGWTYEQYF
TRBJ2-7	TRBV28	CASSALASDEQYF
TRBJ2-5	TRBV5-1	CASSVGTEAETQYF
TRBJ2-3	TRBV27	CASWYADTQYF
TRBJ2-1	TRBV29-1	CSVGITGVYNEQFF
TRBJ2-3	TRBV28	CASKEPPHTDTQYF
TRBJ2-1	TRBV11-1	CASSGNKLAGYNEQFF
TRBJ2-1	TRBV29-1	CSVDYGRDYNEQFF
TRBJ2-5	TRBV5-4	CASSLFLRETQYF
TRBJ2-2	TRBV29-1	CSGRTGNTGELFF